The source of this T cell receptor beta chain is a study of blood T cell repertoires in COVID-19. Study-level background: Researchers got acute and convalescent COVID-19 samples from the United States, Italy and Spain. T cells, B-cell-depleted T cells, or PBMCs provided the cDNA or gDNA that served as material.

This clone was detected once. Germline trimming cut 6 bases from V and 2 bases from J; bases unmatched to any gene: 4. Germline V gives CDR1 ENHRY, CDR2 SYGVKD. The CDR3 is 14 amino acids. In the original workflow: Quantification of nucleated cells was approximated via reference gene primer amplification. TCRdb keeps only in-frame clones here, not all; method: immunoSEQ multiplex PCR. V and J calls and clone size are those listed in that table; D and trimming were worked out from the DNA. The table lists about 440,000 clones, about nine tenths of them singletons, with over 10% in the top ten. Recruited during active infection, patients (from Seattle) were subsequently followed longitudinally.

The TCR sequence derives from a woman aged 50 to 60 with COVID-19, enrolled during active disease. Sample: peripheral blood. The chain links TRBV10-3 to TRBJ1-1, with 9 bases that match TRBD1. This chain's CDR3 is CAIREDRGNTEAFF. The DNA of the CDR3 is TGTGCCATCAGGGAGGACAGGGGAAACACTGAAGCTTTCTTT.